A selection of T cell receptor beta chains follows, all from one sample in a study of CD8 T cells in Susac syndrome. TCRdb itself ran the immunoSEQ multiplex PCR reads through MiXCR, one entry per CDR3 protein. The data show under 200,000 distinct CDR3 sequences, roughly 95% seen once. Material: CD8+ T cells from PBMCs. Receptors originate from a human donor with multiple sclerosis. The CDR3 runs from the conserved cysteine through the conserved F or W. A D gene is named only where the DNA matches it firmly. Clone size, where shown, is once, few, many, or a class for clones that have expanded.

>NA|TRBJ2-1|TRBV10-3|NA
CAISDRKILDEQFF
TGTGCCATCAGTGATAGGAAGATTTTGGATGAGCAGTTCTTC
>TRBD1|TRBJ1-2|TRBV5-1|few
CASSGTGGMYGYTF
TGCGCCAGCAGCGGGACAGGGGGCATGTATGGCTACACCTTC
>NA|TRBJ1-1|TRBV28|NA
CASSLSLRGGTEAFF
TGTGCCAGCAGTCTCTCCCTAAGGGGGGGCACTGAAGCTTTCTTT
>TRBD1|TRBJ1-1|TRBV19|NA
CASSFRDRGIRVGTEAFF
TGTGCCAGTAGTTTCCGGGACAGGGGGATTCGGGTAGGGACTGAAGCTTTCTTT
>TRBD2|TRBJ2-3|TRBV19|once
CASSIAGGTDTQYF
TGTGCCAGTAGCATAGCGGGAGGCACAGATACGCAGTATTTT
>TRBD2|TRBJ2-7|TRBV2|NA
CASRETSGSVDEQYF
TGTGCCAGCAGAGAGACTAGCGGGAGCGTGGACGAGCAGTACTTC
>NA|TRBJ2-1|TRBV2|NA
CASSVTFDEQFF
TGTGCCAGCAGTGTTACTTTTGATGAGCAGTTCTTC
>NA|TRBJ2-1|TRBV15|NA
CATSGLSGDYNEQFF
TGTGCCACCAGCGGACTATCAGGGGACTACAATGAGCAGTTCTTC
>NA|TRBJ2-1|TRBV25-1|NA
CASTQRGYDEQFF
TGTGCCAGCACCCAAAGGGGCTACGATGAGCAGTTCTTC
>TRBD1|TRBJ1-4|TRBV9|NA
CASSPDREEEEKLFF
TGTGCCAGCAGTCCGGACAGGGAGGAAGAGGAAAAACTGTTTTTT
>NA|TRBJ2-7|TRBV13|NA
CASSQTGEGIYEQYF
TGTGCCAGCAGTCAAACCGGAGAGGGCATCTACGAGCAGTACTTC
>NA|TRBJ2-7|TRBV6-2/TRBV6-3|NA
CASSFGQNEQYF
TGTGCCAGCAGTTTCGGACAGAACGAGCAGTACTTC
>TRBD2|TRBJ2-3|TRBV6-4|NA
CASSDSSGRATDTQYF
TGTGCCAGCAGTGACTCGAGCGGGAGGGCCACAGATACGCAGTATTTT
>TRBD1|TRBJ1-5|TRBV12-3/TRBV12-4|NA
CASQGGDRRTNQPQHF
TGTGCCAGCCAGGGGGGGGACAGGCGAACCAATCAGCCCCAGCATTTT
>TRBD1|TRBJ2-4|TRBV15|NA
CATSSAGTGDIQYF
TGTGCCACCAGCAGCGCCGGGACAGGGGACATTCAGTACTTC
>NA|TRBJ2-5|TRBV25-1|NA
CASSGGAETQYF
TGTGCCAGCAGTGGGGGGGCAGAGACCCAGTACTTC
>TRBD1|TRBJ1-5|TRBV5-4|NA
CASSSWGQNQPQHF
TGTGCCAGCAGCTCCTGGGGACAGAATCAGCCCCAGCATTTT
>NA|TRBJ1-2|TRBV9|NA
CASSVGLQSLYGYTF
TGTGCCAGCAGCGTGGGTCTACAGAGCCTCTATGGCTACACCTTC
>TRBD2|TRBJ2-3|TRBV13|NA
CASSPPPARGGADTQYF
TGTGCCAGCAGCCCGCCCCCGGCGCGCGGGGGGGCAGATACGCAGTATTTT
>NA|TRBJ1-2|TRBV12-3/TRBV12-4|NA
CASRLGGSEHYTF
TGTGCCAGCAGACTCGGGGGTTCCGAGCACTACACCTTC
>NA|TRBJ2-3|TRBV12-3/TRBV12-4|NA
CASSFRARSYTQYF
TGTGCCAGCAGTTTTCGGGCCCGCTCTTATACGCAGTATTTT
>NA|TRBJ2-3|TRBV11-2|NA
CASSLTWWGVASADTQYF
TGTGCCAGCAGCTTAACGTGGTGGGGGGTCGCTAGTGCAGATACGCAGTATTTT
>TRBD1|TRBJ1-2|TRBV29-1|NA
CSVGGTGKYSYGYTF
TGCAGCGTCGGCGGGACAGGGAAATATAGCTATGGCTACACCTTC
>NA|TRBJ2-7|TRBV5-6|NA
CATSKSPGHRLDEQYF
TGTGCCACCTCGAAATCTCCGGGACACCGTTTGGACGAGCAGTACTTC
>TRBD2|TRBJ2-1|TRBV7-9|NA
CASSLRLAESYNEQFF
TGTGCCAGCAGCTTAAGGCTAGCGGAAAGTTACAATGAGCAGTTCTTC
>NA|TRBJ2-7|TRBV27|NA
CASSSSPMPGPEQYF
TGTGCCAGCAGTTCCTCCCCAATGCCCGGACCCGAGCAGTACTTC
>TRBD2|TRBJ2-1|TRBV20-1|NA
CSARKREGPHEQFF
TGCAGTGCTAGAAAGCGGGAGGGCCCCCATGAGCAGTTCTTC
>NA|TRBJ1-1|TRBV15|NA
CATSSRMNTEAFF
TGTGCCACCAGTAGCAGGATGAACACTGAAGCTTTCTTT
>TRBD2|TRBJ2-7|TRBV27|NA
CASSFGGLVGEQYF
TGTGCCAGCAGTTTCGGGGGACTAGTTGGCGAGCAGTACTTC
>NA|TRBJ1-1|TRBV28|NA
CASSLSQGRWNTEAFF
TGTGCCAGCAGTTTATCCCAGGGGAGGTGGAACACTGAAGCTTTCTTT
>NA|TRBJ2-4|TRBV3-1|NA
CASSQDIGPVDF
TGTGCCAGCAGCCAAGATATAGGGCCGGTGGACTTC
>TRBD2|TRBJ2-7|TRBV28|NA
CASSLGLAGVHEQYF
TGTGCCAGCAGTTTAGGGTTAGCGGGAGTCCACGAGCAGTACTTC
>NA|TRBJ2-1|TRBV20-1|NA
CSARDSLWSSYNEQFF
TGCAGTGCTAGAGACAGTCTCTGGAGCTCCTACAATGAGCAGTTCTTC
>TRBD1|TRBJ1-1|TRBV7-9|NA
CASSPGQEDTEAFF
TGTGCCAGCAGCCCGGGACAGGAGGACACTGAAGCTTTCTTT
>NA|TRBJ2-2|TRBV27|NA
CASSLDGTGELFF
TGTGCCAGCAGTTTAGACGGCACCGGGGAGCTGTTTTTT
>NA|TRBJ2-2|TRBV27|few
CASSLGSTGELFF
TGTGCCAGCAGTTTGGGGAGCACCGGGGAGCTGTTTTTT
>NA|TRBJ1-4|TRBV6-5|NA
CASSYSENEKLFF
TGTGCCAGCAGTTACTCGGAAAATGAAAAACTGTTTTTT
>TRBD2|TRBJ2-3|TRBV5-1|NA
CASRMKSAGAGDTQYF
TGCGCCAGCAGGATGAAGTCAGCGGGGGCCGGAGATACGCAGTATTTT
>NA|TRBJ1-1|TRBV12-3/TRBV12-4|NA
CASSLGTYEAFF
TGTGCCAGCAGTCTCGGGACTTATGAAGCTTTCTTT
>NA|TRBJ1-2|TRBV28|NA
CASRSYADYGYTF
TGTGCCAGCAGGTCCTACGCCGACTATGGCTACACCTTC
>TRBD1|TRBJ1-1|TRBV6-6|NA
CASAGGTEAFF
TGTGCCAGCGCAGGGGGAACTGAAGCTTTCTTT
>NA|TRBJ1-5|TRBV9|once
CASSGREGSNQPQHF
TGTGCCAGCAGCGGAAGGGAAGGGAGCAATCAGCCCCAGCATTTT
>NA|TRBJ1-5|TRBV7-8|NA
CASSLSPGNQPQHF
TGTGCCAGCTCCCTAAGTCCGGGCAATCAGCCCCAGCATTTT
>NA|TRBJ2-7|TRBV28|NA
CATDNESSYEQYF
TGTGCCACCGACAACGAGAGCTCCTACGAGCAGTACTTC
>NA|TRBJ2-7|TRBV3-1|NA
CASSQGGTVEQYF
TGTGCCAGCAGCCAAGGCGGTACGGTTGAGCAGTACTTC
>TRBD2|TRBJ2-1|TRBV20-1|NA
CSAPDSGGRDNEQFF
TGCAGTGCCCCCGATAGCGGGGGGCGGGACAATGAGCAGTTCTTC
>NA|TRBJ2-7|TRBV7-9|NA
CASSQARADEQYF
TGTGCCAGCAGCCAAGCTAGGGCCGACGAGCAGTACTTC
>NA|TRBJ2-5|TRBV14|NA
CASSRVETQYF
TGTGCCAGCAGCCGGGTGGAGACCCAGTACTTC
>NA|TRBJ2-4|TRBV7-9|NA
CASSFSSPTLDIQYF
TGTGCCAGCAGCTTCAGCAGCCCTACCCTAGACATTCAGTACTTC
>TRBD2|TRBJ2-7|TRBV7-9|NA
CASSQIAGGGEQYF
TGTGCCAGCAGCCAGATAGCGGGAGGGGGTGAGCAGTACTTC
>NA|TRBJ2-1|TRBV9|once
CASFPRSPSSYNEQFF
TGTGCCAGCTTCCCTCGTAGCCCGAGCTCCTACAATGAGCAGTTCTTC
>NA|TRBJ2-7|TRBV15|NA
CATSREEKMSSYEQYF
TGTGCCACCAGCAGAGAGGAGAAGATGAGCTCCTACGAGCAGTACTTC
>NA|TRBJ2-3|TRBV7-6|NA
CASSRASTDTQYF
TGTGCCAGCAGCCGAGCTAGCACAGATACGCAGTATTTT
>TRBD1|TRBJ2-3|TRBV7-9|NA
CASSLGQGAGIDTQYF
TGTGCCAGCAGCTTAGGACAGGGGGCCGGAATAGATACGCAGTATTTT
>TRBD1|TRBJ2-7|TRBV2|NA
CASSEVTGSSYEQYF
TGTGCCAGCAGTGAAGTGACAGGGTCCTCCTACGAGCAGTACTTC
>NA|TRBJ2-7|TRBV7-2|NA
CASSATPEQYF
TGTGCCAGCAGCGCAACCCCAGAGCAGTACTTC
>NA|TRBJ2-2|TRBV18|NA
CASSLNTGELFF
TGTGCCAGCTCACTGAACACCGGGGAGCTGTTTTTT
>NA|TRBJ2-5|TRBV12-3/TRBV12-4|NA
CASSLSNAEETQYF
TGTGCCAGCAGTTTATCCAACGCTGAGGAGACCCAGTACTTC
>NA|TRBJ2-1|TRBV29-1|NA
CSVERIEQFF
TGCAGCGTTGAACGCATTGAGCAGTTCTTC